This T cell receptor (beta chain) was profiled in a study of metastatic and nonmetastatic thyroid tumors. The sample holds many counts of this clone. CDR1 and CDR2 (germline): LGHNA, YSLEER. The J segment lost 4 bases and the V segment lost 1 base, leaving 9 bases of the junction unmatched. The CDR3 runs 17 residues. Each patient went into thyroid surgery without having received any treatment. MiXCR reprocessed the PCR reads for TCRdb. The table shows approximately 21,000 clones, with about a quarter occurring only once. The TCR originated in a female donor with papillary thyroid cancer or a benign thyroid nodule (not recorded which). Some clones in this sample may be carry-over from other donors' samples. Sequenced sample: blood. The rearrangement uses TRBV4-3 and TRBJ2-3, with 9 bases fitting TRBD2. CDR3 nucleotides: TGCGCCAGCAGCCAAGTTATTAGCGGGAGTCTGGCAGATACGCAGTATTTT. It yields the protein CASSQVISGSLADTQYF.